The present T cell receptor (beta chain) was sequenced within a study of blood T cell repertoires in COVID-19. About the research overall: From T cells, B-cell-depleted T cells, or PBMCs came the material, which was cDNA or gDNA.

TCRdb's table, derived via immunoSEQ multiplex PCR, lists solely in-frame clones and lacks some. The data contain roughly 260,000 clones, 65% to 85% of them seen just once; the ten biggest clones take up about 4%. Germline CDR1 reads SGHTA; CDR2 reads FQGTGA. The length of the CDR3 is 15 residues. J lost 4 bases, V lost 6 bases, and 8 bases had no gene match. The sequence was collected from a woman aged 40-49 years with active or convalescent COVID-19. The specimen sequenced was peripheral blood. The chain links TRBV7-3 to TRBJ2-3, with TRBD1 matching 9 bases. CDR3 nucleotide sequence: TGTGCCAGCAGTCCCCCGGGACAGGGAGCAGATACGCAGTATTTT. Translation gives CASSPPGQGADTQYF.